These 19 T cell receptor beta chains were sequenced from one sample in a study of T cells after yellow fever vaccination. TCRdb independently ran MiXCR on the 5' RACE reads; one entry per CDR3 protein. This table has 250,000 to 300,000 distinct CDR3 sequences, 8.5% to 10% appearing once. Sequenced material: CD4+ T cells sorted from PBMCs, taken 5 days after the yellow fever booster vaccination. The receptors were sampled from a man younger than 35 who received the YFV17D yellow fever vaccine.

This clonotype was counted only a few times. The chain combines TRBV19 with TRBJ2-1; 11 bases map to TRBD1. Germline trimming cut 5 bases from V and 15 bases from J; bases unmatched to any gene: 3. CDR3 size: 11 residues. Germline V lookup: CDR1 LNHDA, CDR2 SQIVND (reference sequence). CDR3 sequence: CASSAGTGGFF. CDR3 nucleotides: TGTGCCAGTAGTGCCGGGACAGGGGGGTTCTTC. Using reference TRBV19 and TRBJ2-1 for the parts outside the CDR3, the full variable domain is DGGITQSPKYLFRKEGQNVTLSCEQNLNHDAMYWYRQDPGQGLRLIYYSQIVNDFQKGDIAEGYSVSREKKESFPLTVTSAQKNPTAFYLCASSAGTGGFFGPGTRLTVL.

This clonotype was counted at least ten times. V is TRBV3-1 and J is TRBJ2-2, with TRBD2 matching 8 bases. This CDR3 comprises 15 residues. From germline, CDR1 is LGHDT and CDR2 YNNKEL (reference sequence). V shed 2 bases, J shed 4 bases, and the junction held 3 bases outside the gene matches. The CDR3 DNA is TGTGCCAGCAGCCAAAGGACTAGCATCACCGGGGAGCTGTTTTTT. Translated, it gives CASSQRTSITGELFF.

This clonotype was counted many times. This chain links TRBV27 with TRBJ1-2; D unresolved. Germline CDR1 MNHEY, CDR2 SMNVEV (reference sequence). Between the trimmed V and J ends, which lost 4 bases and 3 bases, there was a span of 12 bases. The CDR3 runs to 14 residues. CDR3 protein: CASSSNQDYYGYTF. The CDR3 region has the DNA TGTGCCAGCAGTTCCAACCAGGACTACTATGGCTACACCTTC.

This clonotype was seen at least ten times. CDR3 region: CASSLGLNRETDTQYF. Written as DNA, the CDR3 is TGTGCCAGCAGTTTGGGGTTGAACAGGGAGACAGATACGCAGTATTTT. The chain couples TRBV12-3 or TRBV12-4 to TRBJ2-3; maybe TRBD1 (6 bases). The CDR3 contains 16 residues. Trimming removed 3 bases at V and 3 bases at J, with 16 bases between.

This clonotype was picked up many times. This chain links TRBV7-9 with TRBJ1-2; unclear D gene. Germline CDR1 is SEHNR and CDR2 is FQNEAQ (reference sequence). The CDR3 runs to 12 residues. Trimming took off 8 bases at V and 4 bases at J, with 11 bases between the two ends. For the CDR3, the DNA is TGTGCCAGCCGCCGAGACTCCTATGGCTACACCTTC. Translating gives CASRRDSYGYTF.

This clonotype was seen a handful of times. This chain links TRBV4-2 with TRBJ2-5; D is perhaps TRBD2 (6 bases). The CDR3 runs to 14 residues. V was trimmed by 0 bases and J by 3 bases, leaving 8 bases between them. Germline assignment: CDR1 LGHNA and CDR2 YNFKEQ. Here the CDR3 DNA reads TGTGCCAGCAGCCAAGATTCGGGGGAAGAGACCCAGTACTTC. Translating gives CASSQDSGEETQYF.

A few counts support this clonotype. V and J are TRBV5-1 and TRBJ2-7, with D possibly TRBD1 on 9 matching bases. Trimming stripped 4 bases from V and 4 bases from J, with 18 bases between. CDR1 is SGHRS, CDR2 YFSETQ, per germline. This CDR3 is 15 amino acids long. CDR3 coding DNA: TGCGCCAGCAGCCCCAGCGGGGGACAGGGATACGAGCAGTACTTC. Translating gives CASSPSGGQGYEQYF.

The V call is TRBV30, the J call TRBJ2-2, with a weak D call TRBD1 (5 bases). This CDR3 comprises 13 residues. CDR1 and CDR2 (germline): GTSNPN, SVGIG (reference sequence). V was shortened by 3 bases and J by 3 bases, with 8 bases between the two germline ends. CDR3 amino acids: CAWRQAYTGELFF. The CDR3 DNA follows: TGTGCCTGGAGACAGGCGTACACCGGGGAGCTGTTTTTT.

CDR3 sequence (DNA): TGTGCCTGGAGTGTCTACGGACAGAGAACCGCCGGAAACACCATATATTTT. As protein: CAWSVYGQRTAGNTIYF. The V call is TRBV30, the J call TRBJ1-3; D perhaps matches TRBD1 (6 bases). CDR3 length: 17 residues. The V end was cut by 0 bases, the J end by 4 bases, with 19 bases between. Per germline, CDR1 GTSNPN and CDR2 SVGIG (reference sequence).

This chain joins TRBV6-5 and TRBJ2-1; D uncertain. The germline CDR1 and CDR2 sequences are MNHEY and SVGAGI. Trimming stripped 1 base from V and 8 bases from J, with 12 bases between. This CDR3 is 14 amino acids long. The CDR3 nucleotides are TGTGCCAGCAGTTACTGGTCCAGCGCCTATGAGCAGTTCTTC. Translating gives CASSYWSSAYEQFF.

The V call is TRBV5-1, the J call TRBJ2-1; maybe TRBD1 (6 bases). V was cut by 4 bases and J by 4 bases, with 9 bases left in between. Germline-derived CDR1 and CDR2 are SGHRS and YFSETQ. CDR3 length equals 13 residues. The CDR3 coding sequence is TGCGCCAGCAGCAGGGACACTTACAATGAGCAGTTCTTC. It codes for CASSRDTYNEQFF. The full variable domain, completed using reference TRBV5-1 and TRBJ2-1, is KAGVTQTPRYLIKTRGQQVTLSCSPISGHRSVSWYQQTPGQGLQFLFEYFSETQRNKGNFPGRFSGRQFSNSRSEMNVSTLELGDSALYLCASSRDTYNEQFFGPGTRLTVL.

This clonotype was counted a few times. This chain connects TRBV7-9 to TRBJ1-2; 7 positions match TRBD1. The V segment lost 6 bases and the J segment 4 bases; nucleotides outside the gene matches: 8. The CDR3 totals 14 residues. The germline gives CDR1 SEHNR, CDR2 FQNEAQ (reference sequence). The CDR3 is CASRSAAGGYGYTF. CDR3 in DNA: TGTGCCAGCAGGTCAGCGGCAGGGGGCTATGGCTACACCTTC.

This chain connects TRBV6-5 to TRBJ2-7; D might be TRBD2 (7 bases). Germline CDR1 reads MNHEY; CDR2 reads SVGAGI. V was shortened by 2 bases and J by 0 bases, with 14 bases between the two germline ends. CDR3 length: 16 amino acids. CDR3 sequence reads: CASSYPSGGHSYEQYF. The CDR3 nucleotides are TGTGCCAGCAGTTACCCCTCGGGGGGCCACTCCTACGAGCAGTACTTC.

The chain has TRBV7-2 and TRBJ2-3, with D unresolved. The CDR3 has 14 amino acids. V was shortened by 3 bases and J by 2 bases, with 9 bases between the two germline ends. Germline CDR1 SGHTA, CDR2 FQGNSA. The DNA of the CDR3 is TGTGCCAGCAGCTTTAGCCATACCACAGATACGCAGTATTTT. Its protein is CASSFSHTTDTQYF.

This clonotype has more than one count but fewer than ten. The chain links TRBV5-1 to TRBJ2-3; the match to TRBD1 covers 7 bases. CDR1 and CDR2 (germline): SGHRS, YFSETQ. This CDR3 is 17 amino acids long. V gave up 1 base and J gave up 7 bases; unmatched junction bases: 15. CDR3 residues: CASSLIPEKDRQHTQYF. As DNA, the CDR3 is TGCGCCAGCAGCTTGATCCCGGAAAAGGACAGGCAGCATACGCAGTATTTT.

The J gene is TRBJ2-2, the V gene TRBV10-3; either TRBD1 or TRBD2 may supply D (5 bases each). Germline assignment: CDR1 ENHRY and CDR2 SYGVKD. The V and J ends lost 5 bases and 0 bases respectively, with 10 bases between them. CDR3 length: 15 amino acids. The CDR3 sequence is CAISRGPSNTGELFF. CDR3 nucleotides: TGTGCCATCAGTCGGGGACCTTCGAACACCGGGGAGCTGTTTTTT.

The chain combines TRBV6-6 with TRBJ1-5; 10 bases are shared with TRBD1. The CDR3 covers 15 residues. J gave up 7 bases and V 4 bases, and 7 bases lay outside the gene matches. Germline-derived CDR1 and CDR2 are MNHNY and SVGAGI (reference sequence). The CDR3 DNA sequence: TGTGCCAGCAGTTTCCGACAGGGGGCCGAGCAGCCCCAGCATTTT. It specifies CASSFRQGAEQPQHF.

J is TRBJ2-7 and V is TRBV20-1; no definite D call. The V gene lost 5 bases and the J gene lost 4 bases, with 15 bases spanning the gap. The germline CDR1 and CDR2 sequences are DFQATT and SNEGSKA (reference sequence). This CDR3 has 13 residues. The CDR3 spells CSAPALLSYEQYF. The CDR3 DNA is TGCAGTGCTCCGGCCCTGCTTTCGTACGAGCAGTACTTC.

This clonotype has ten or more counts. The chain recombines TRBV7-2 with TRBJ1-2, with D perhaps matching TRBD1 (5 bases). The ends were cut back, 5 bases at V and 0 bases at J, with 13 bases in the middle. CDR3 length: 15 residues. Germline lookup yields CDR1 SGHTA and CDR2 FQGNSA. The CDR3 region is CASSPTGRANYGYTF. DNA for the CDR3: TGTGCCAGCAGCCCAACGGGACGGGCTAACTATGGCTACACCTTC. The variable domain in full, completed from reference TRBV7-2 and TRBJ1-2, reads GAGVSQSPSNKVTEKGKDVELRCDPISGHTALYWYRQSLGQGLEFLIYFQGNSAPDKSGLPSDRFSAERTGGSVSTLTIQRTQQEDSAVYLCASSPTGRANYGYTFGSGTRLTVV.